By sample fraction, the clone carrying this TCR beta chain is medium-sized. Its antigen is unidentified. The sample comes from a study of OX40 agonist ivuxolimab in advanced cancers. On the study more broadly: Patients receiving dose escalation had hepatocellular carcinoma, melanoma, renal cell or head and neck cancer. Three patients got partial responses; one had hepatocellular carcinoma and two had cutaneous melanoma. Antecedent anti-PD-1, anti-PD-L1 or anti-CTLA-4 therapy was permissible, with over 35% having received some.

CDR3 length: 15 residues. Germline lookup yields CDR1 SEHNR and CDR2 FQNEAQ (reference sequence). V was trimmed by 1 base and J by 6 bases, leaving 15 bases between them. Sequenced by immunoSEQ multiplex PCR; TCRdb stores in-frame clones only, minus some. The sample lists tens of thousands of clones; about 89% were seen once. Study conclusions and caveats: Clonal expansion in partial responders at 0.1-3.0 mg/kg ranked among the lowest.

The specimen comprised CD4+ or CD8+ T cells sorted from blood, sampled in a trial of the OX40 agonist ivuxolimab. The sequence was obtained from an adult with an advanced solid tumor such as melanoma, head and neck, liver or kidney cancer. The rearrangement uses TRBV7-9 and TRBJ1-2, with D perhaps matching TRBD1 (6 bases). CDR3 protein: CASSLEGGALNGYTF. The CDR3, as DNA: TGTGCCAGCAGCTTAGAAGGGGGGGCTTTGAATGGCTACACCTTC.